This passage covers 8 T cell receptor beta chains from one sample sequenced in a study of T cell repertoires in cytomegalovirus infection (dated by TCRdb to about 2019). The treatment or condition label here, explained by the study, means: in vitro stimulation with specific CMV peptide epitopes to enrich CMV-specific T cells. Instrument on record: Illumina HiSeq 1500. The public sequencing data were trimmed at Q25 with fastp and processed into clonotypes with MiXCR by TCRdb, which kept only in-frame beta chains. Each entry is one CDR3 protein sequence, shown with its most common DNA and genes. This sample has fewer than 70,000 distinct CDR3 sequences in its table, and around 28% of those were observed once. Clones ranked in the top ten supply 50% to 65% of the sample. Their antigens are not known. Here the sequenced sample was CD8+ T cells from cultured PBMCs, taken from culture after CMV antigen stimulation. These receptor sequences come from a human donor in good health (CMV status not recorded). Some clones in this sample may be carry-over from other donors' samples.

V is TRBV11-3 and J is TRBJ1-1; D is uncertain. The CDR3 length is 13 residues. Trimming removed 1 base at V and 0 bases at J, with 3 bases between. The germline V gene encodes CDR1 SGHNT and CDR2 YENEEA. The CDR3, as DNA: TGTGCCAGCAGCTTAGTCTTGAACACTGAAGCTTTCTTT. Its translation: CASSLVLNTEAFF.

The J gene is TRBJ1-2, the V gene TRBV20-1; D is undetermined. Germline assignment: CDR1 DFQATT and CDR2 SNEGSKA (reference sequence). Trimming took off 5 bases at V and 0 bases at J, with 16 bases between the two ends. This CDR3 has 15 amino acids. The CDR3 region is CSAPDTRLANYGYTF. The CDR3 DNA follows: TGCAGTGCTCCCGACACGCGACTAGCTAACTATGGCTACACCTTC.

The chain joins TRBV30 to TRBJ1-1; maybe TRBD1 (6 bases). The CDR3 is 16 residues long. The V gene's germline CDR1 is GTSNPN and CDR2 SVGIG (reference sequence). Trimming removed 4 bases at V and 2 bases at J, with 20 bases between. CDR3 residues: CAWILSRGQFNTEAFF. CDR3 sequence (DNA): TGTGCCTGGATCTTGTCAAGAGGACAGTTCAACACTGAAGCTTTCTTT.

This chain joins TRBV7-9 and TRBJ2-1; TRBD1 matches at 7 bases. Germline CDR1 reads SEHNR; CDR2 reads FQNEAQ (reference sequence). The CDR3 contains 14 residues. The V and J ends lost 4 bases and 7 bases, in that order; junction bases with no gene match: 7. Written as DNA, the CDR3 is TGTGCCAGCAGCTCCCAGGACAGGCGAAATGAGCAGTTCTTC. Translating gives CASSSQDRRNEQFF.

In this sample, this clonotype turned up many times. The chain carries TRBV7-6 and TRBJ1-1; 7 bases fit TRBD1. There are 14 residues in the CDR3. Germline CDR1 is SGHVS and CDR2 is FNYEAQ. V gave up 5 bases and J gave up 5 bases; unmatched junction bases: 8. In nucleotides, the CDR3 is TGTGCCAGCAGCGGCCGGGACAGTACGACTGAAGCTTTCTTT. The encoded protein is CASSGRDSTTEAFF.

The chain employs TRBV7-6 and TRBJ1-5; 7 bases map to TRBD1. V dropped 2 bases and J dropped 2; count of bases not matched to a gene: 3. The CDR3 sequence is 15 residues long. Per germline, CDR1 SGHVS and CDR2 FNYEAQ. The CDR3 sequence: CASSLLRGGNQPQHF. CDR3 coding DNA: TGTGCCAGCAGCTTACTCAGGGGGGGCAATCAGCCCCAGCATTTT.

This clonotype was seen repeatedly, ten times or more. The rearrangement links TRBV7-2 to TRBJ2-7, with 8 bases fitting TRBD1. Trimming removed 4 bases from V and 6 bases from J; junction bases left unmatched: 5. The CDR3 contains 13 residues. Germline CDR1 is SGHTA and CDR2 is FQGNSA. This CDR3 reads CASSSTTGGEQYF. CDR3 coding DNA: TGTGCCAGCAGCTCAACAACAGGGGGCGAGCAGTACTTC.

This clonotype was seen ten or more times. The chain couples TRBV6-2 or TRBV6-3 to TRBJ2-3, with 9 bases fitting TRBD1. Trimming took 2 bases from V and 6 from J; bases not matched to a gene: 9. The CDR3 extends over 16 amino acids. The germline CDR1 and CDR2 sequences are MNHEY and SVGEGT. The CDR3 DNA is TGTGCCAGCAGTTACACCGGACAGGGGACACACGATACGCAGTATTTT. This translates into CASSYTGQGTHDTQYF.